The next 27 T cell receptor beta chains were all read from a single sample in a study of blood T cell repertoires in COVID-19. Assay: immunoSEQ multiplex PCR; the TCRdb copy retains only in-frame clones and omits some. The sample lists some 200,000 clones; roughly 90% were seen once. What was sequenced was PBMCs or T cells enriched from blood (not recorded which). The receptors come from a young woman who had recovered from COVID-19.

This chain links TRBV7-9 with TRBJ1-2; TRBD1 is a possible D gene (6 bases). V lost 3 bases, J lost 4 bases, and 9 bases lay in between. Germline CDR1 and CDR2: SEHNR and FQNEAQ (reference sequence). This CDR3 spans 13 amino acids. The CDR3 loop reads CASSFQGLYGYTF. In DNA form, the CDR3 reads TGTGCCAGCAGCTTTCAGGGGCTCTATGGCTACACCTTC.

This clone was observed a few times. The chain couples TRBV27 to TRBJ1-6, with TRBD1 matching over 8 bases. The CDR3 has 14 amino acids. V lost 8 bases to trimming and J lost 9 bases; unmatched junction nucleotides: 9. Germline CDR1 and CDR2: MNHEY and SMNVEV (reference sequence). The CDR3 nucleotides read TGTGCCAGCGGATTTTCCAGGGGGCCTTCACCCCTCCACTTT. This codes for CASGFSRGPSPLHF.

The chain employs TRBV2 and TRBJ1-1; 8 nucleotides align to TRBD1. Germline lookup yields CDR1 SNHLY and CDR2 FYNNEI. After removal of 6 bases from V and 0 bases from J, the junction contained 3 bases not matched to a gene. The CDR3 contains 14 residues. Written as DNA, the CDR3 is TGTGCCAGCAGGAGGACAGGGATGAACACTGAAGCTTTCTTT. As protein: CASRRTGMNTEAFF.

The genes are TRBV7-8 and TRBJ2-7; 9 bases agree with TRBD2. The CDR3 runs 16 residues. The V and J ends lost 1 base and 7 bases, in that order; junction bases with no gene match: 11. The germline gives CDR1 SGHVS, CDR2 FQNEAQ. The CDR3 here is CASSLEAGGGRGEQYF. DNA of the CDR3: TGTGCCAGCAGCTTAGAAGCGGGGGGCGGTCGCGGTGAGCAGTACTTC.

This rearrangement joins TRBV6-4 to TRBJ2-3; TRBD2 might be the D (6 bases). Germline V gives CDR1 MRHNA, CDR2 SNTAGT. V lost 2 bases to trimming and J lost 3 bases, with 6 bases between them. The CDR3 sequence is 13 residues long. The CDR3 sequence: CASSDLATDTQYF. The CDR3 DNA reads TGTGCCAGCAGTGACCTAGCGACAGATACGCAGTATTTT.

This clone was picked up a small number of times. The rearrangement uses TRBV7-9 and TRBJ1-3; 8 nucleotides match TRBD1. Per germline, CDR1 SEHNR and CDR2 FQNEAQ (reference sequence). J was trimmed by 4 bases and V by 5 bases; bases with no gene match: 10. The CDR3 spans 16 residues. The CDR3 region is CASSAHLTGDGNTIYF. The CDR3 DNA is TGTGCCAGCAGCGCCCATTTGACAGGGGACGGAAACACCATATATTTT.

This clone was detected only once. The gene calls are TRBV5-1 and TRBJ1-1, with 7 bases aligning to TRBD1. V shed 5 bases, J shed 0 bases, and the junction held 4 bases outside the gene matches. CDR1 SGHRS and CDR2 YFSETQ come from the germline V gene. The CDR3 sequence is 14 residues long. The CDR3, as DNA: TGCGCCAGCAGTCCCGGGACAGTGAACACTGAAGCTTTCTTT. As protein: CASSPGTVNTEAFF.

The chain has TRBV28 and TRBJ2-6, with 7 bases lining up with TRBD1. Trimming took 11 bases from V and 2 from J; bases not matched to a gene: 9. The CDR3 length is 15 residues. Germline loops: CDR1 MDHEN, CDR2 SYDVKM. The CDR3: CAAIQTGAGANVLTF. The CDR3 coding sequence is TGTGCCGCGATTCAAACAGGGGCTGGGGCCAACGTCCTGACTTTC. The whole variable domain, remainder taken from reference TRBV28 and TRBJ2-6, is DVKVTQSSRYLVKRTGEKVFLECVQDMDHENMFWYRQDPGLGLRLIYFSYDVKMKEKGDIPEGYSVSREKKERFSLILESASTNQTSMYLCAAIQTGAGANVLTFGAGSRLTVL.

The gene calls are TRBV27 and TRBJ1-4; no firm D call. Trimming took 3 bases from V and 10 from J, leaving 12 bases between them. This CDR3 is built from 13 residues. Germline CDR1 and CDR2: MNHEY and SMNVEV (reference sequence). The CDR3 DNA reads as TGTGCCAGCAGTTTTAAGGCCTCGGGAAAACTGTTTTTT. It translates to CASSFKASGKLFF.

This chain connects TRBV10-2 to TRBJ2-5; weak D call: TRBD1 (6 bases). Germline V lookup: CDR1 WSHSY, CDR2 SAAADI. The germline V and J ends were trimmed by 5 bases and 5 bases, with 9 bases remaining between them. This CDR3 is built from 12 residues. The CDR3 sequence: CASSPQGETQYF. DNA of the CDR3: TGCGCCAGCAGTCCCCAGGGGGAGACCCAGTACTTC.

The chain is built from TRBV28 and TRBJ2-5, with D possibly TRBD2 on 5 matching bases. The V and J ends lost 2 bases and 5 bases respectively, with 9 bases between them. The CDR3 has 13 amino acids. Germline V gene sequence: CDR1 MDHEN, CDR2 SYDVKM. This chain's CDR3 is CASSLKRRETQYF. DNA of the CDR3: TGTGCCAGCAGTTTAAAAAGGAGGGAGACCCAGTACTTC.

J is TRBJ1-3 and V is TRBV11-2; 7 bases agree with TRBD1. This CDR3 region has 15 residues. J was trimmed by 4 bases and V by 1 base; bases with no gene match: 4. Per germline, CDR1 SGHAT and CDR2 FQNNGV. CDR3 in amino acids: CASSLVGTDGNTIYF. The CDR3 DNA is TGTGCCAGCAGCTTAGTCGGGACAGACGGAAACACCATATATTTT.

This chain joins TRBV18 and TRBJ2-3, with D maybe TRBD2 (6 bases). V was clipped by 6 bases and J by 2 bases, with 12 bases between them. The CDR3 is 14 residues long. CDR1 is KGHSH, CDR2 LQKENI, per germline. CDR3 in amino acids: CASSVLRDTDTQYF. CDR3 DNA: TGTGCCAGCTCCGTCCTGCGGGACACAGATACGCAGTATTTT.

Many counts were recorded for this clone. This chain connects TRBV6-2 or TRBV6-3 to TRBJ2-1, with 10 bases that match TRBD2. Germline-derived CDR1 and CDR2 are MNHEY and SVGEGT. The ends lost 6 bases at V and 13 bases at J; junction bases unmatched: 9. The CDR3 runs to 13 residues. This chain's CDR3 is CASSRTSGDAQFF. DNA of the CDR3: TGTGCCAGCAGCCGTACTAGCGGGGACGCTCAGTTCTTC.

V gene TRBV2 combines with J gene TRBJ1-5; D unresolved. Deletions cut 3 bases from V and 1 base from J, with 10 bases between. The CDR3 runs to 15 residues. The germline CDR1 and CDR2 sequences are SNHLY and FYNNEI. The CDR3 here is CASSDTTLSNQPQHF. As DNA, the CDR3 is TGTGCCAGCAGTGACACTACGCTAAGCAATCAGCCCCAGCATTTT.

The chain combines TRBV6-5 with TRBJ1-2; 7 positions match TRBD1. Germline loops: CDR1 MNHEY, CDR2 SVGAGI. V lost 2 bases to trimming and J lost 5 bases; unmatched junction nucleotides: 8. The CDR3 is 15 residues long. The CDR3 here is CASSYQPTGEYGYTF. The CDR3 DNA sequence: TGTGCCAGCAGTTACCAGCCCACAGGGGAGTATGGCTACACCTTC.

The chain combines TRBV7-9 with TRBJ1-1; D unresolved. V dropped 4 bases and J dropped 11 bases, with 20 bases sitting between them. The CDR3 runs 14 residues. CDR1 is SEHNR and CDR2 is FQNEAQ in the germline V gene (reference sequence). In DNA form, the CDR3 reads TGTGCCAGCAGCTCCGAGAGGGAACGGCTCAGGGCTTTCTTT. Translating gives CASSSERERLRAFF.

This chain uses TRBV27 with TRBJ2-1; perhaps TRBD1 as D (5 bases). The CDR3 has 16 amino acids. The germline gives CDR1 MNHEY, CDR2 SMNVEV (reference sequence). Trimming left V 2 bases short and J 2 bases short, with 13 bases between. The CDR3 DNA sequence: TGTGCCAGCAGTTTAGGACATCTATCCCCCTACAATGAGCAGTTCTTC. Protein product: CASSLGHLSPYNEQFF.

CDR3: CASSHRQGTGNTIYF. The CDR3 bases are TGTGCCAGCAGCCATCGACAGGGCACTGGAAACACCATATATTTT. The chain links TRBV3-1 (or the pseudogene TRBV3-2) to TRBJ1-3; 7 nucleotides agree with TRBD1. The CDR3 spans 15 residues. V lost 3 bases to trimming and J lost 2 bases; unmatched junction nucleotides: 4. Looked up from germline, CDR1 is LGHDT and CDR2 is YNNKEL (reference sequence).

This clone occurred once. DNA for the CDR3: TGTGCCAGCAGTCCCCGGACAGGGGGGGCCTTTGGCTACACCTTC. It yields the protein CASSPRTGGAFGYTF. The rearrangement uses TRBV28 and TRBJ1-2; 10 bases align to TRBD1. Germline values: CDR1 MDHEN, CDR2 SYDVKM. The CDR3 consists of 15 residues. J was trimmed by 7 bases and V by 5 bases; bases with no gene match: 10.

The gene calls are TRBV21-1 and TRBJ1-6. TRBV21-1 is recorded as a pseudogene. The CDR3 has 14 amino acids. CDR3 protein: CARSSGWRDSPLHF. The CDR3 DNA reads TGTGCCAGATCGTCAGGGTGGAGGGATTCACCCCTCCACTTT.

This clone came up once. The genes are TRBV7-2 and TRBJ1-4; D ambiguous. The germline V and J ends were trimmed by 3 bases and 4 bases, with 9 bases remaining between them. This CDR3 has 14 residues. CDR1 is SGHTA, CDR2 FQGNSA, per germline. The CDR3 DNA sequence: TGTGCCAGCAGCTTGCAGGCGCTTAATGAAAAACTGTTTTTT. It codes for CASSLQALNEKLFF.

The CDR3 DNA sequence: TGTGCCAGCAGTGGGGACAGGGCAGGTAATTCACCCCTCCACTTT. Its translation is CASSGDRAGNSPLHF. This chain joins TRBV28 and TRBJ1-6, with 9 bases fitting TRBD1. The CDR3 loop spans 15 amino acids. The V gene's germline CDR1 is MDHEN and CDR2 SYDVKM. Trimming cost V 5 bases and J 6 bases; bases outside gene matches: 5.

The chain is built from TRBV9 and TRBJ2-3; perhaps TRBD2 as D (6 bases). V gave up 2 bases and J gave up 2 bases, with 15 bases separating them. Germline loops: CDR1 SGDLS, CDR2 YYNGEE. The CDR3 totals 16 residues. This chain's CDR3 is CASSVGGVMTTDTQYF. CDR3 in DNA: TGTGCCAGCAGCGTTGGAGGGGTTATGACCACAGATACGCAGTATTTT. Full variable domain (rest looked up from reference TRBV9 and TRBJ2-3): DSGVTQTPKHLITATGQRVTLRCSPRSGDLSVYWYQQSLDQGLQFLIQYYNGEERAKGNILERFSAQQFPDLHSELNLSSLELGDSALYFCASSVGGVMTTDTQYFGPGTRLTVL.

This chain links TRBV2 with TRBJ1-1, with TRBD1 as a possible D gene (6 bases). This CDR3 spans 13 amino acids. Between the trimmed V and J ends, which lost 0 bases and 4 bases, there was a span of 6 bases. Per the germline V gene, CDR1 is SNHLY and CDR2 is FYNNEI. The CDR3 spells CASSEARGTEAFF. The CDR3 DNA reads TGTGCCAGCAGTGAAGCCAGGGGCACTGAAGCTTTCTTT.

The V call is TRBV3-1 (or the pseudogene TRBV3-2), the J call TRBJ2-3, with 8 nucleotides matching TRBD2. CDR3 length: 15 amino acids. V dropped 4 bases and J dropped 2; count of bases not matched to a gene: 5. CDR1 is LGHDT, CDR2 YNNKEL, per germline (reference sequence). CDR3 in amino acids: CASSPRGGDTDTQYF. In nucleotides, the CDR3 is TGTGCCAGCAGCCCACGGGGGGGTGACACAGATACGCAGTATTTT.

The J gene is TRBJ1-1, the V gene TRBV2; a possible D gene is TRBD1 (5 bases). The CDR3 contains 15 residues. Germline V gene lookup returns CDR1 SNHLY and CDR2 FYNNEI. The V gene lost 2 bases and the J gene lost 2 bases, with 12 bases spanning the gap. The CDR3 nucleotides are TGTGCCAGCAGTGAAATCGGGGGAGGCAACACTGAAGCTTTCTTT. Protein product: CASSEIGGGNTEAFF. Filled out from reference TRBV2 and TRBJ1-1, the complete variable domain reads EPEVTQTPSHQVTQMGQEVILRCVPISNHLYFYWYRQILGQKVEFLVSFYNNEISEKSEIFDDQFSVERPDGSNFTLKIRSTKLEDSAMYFCASSEIGGGNTEAFFGQGTRLTVV.